Listed below are T cell receptor beta chains from one sample, sequenced in a study of spatial heterogeneity in lung cancer. TCRdb redid the calling of the 5' RACE reads with MiXCR, one entry per CDR3 protein. The data show about 110,000 distinct CDR3 sequences, more than 10% seen once. This specimen was PBMCs, taken at follow-up. The receptor set was obtained from a female donor with early-stage non-small cell lung cancer. The CDR3 runs from the conserved cysteine through the conserved F or W. D genes are given only for firm matches. Where a row states a size, it is once, few, many or the class of an expanded clone; other rows omit it.

d_gene | j_gene | len | v_gene | abundance | CDR3nt | CDR3aa
- | TRBJ2-1 | 19 | TRBV27 | many | TGTGCCAGCAGTTTTAACAGGGATGCCCGGGTCAGGGGACCCCATGAGCAGTTCTTC | CASSFNRDARVRGPHEQFF
TRBD1 | TRBJ2-5 | 16 | TRBV28 | - | TGTGCCAGCAGCCCCCGACAGGGGGTCTCCCAAGAGACCCAGTACTTC | CASSPRQGVSQETQYF
TRBD1 | TRBJ1-5 | 16 | TRBV10-3 | many | TGTGCCATCAGTGAGTCGGGCGCAGGGGGCGCGCAGCCCCAGCATTTT | CAISESGAGGAQPQHF
- | TRBJ2-7 | 12 | TRBV7-2 | - | TGTGCCAGCAGCTTATTCGGAGCCGAGCAGTACTTC | CASSLFGAEQYF
- | TRBJ1-1 | 15 | TRBV6-5 | many | TGTGCCAGCAGTTACTCGGCAGTCTCGAACACTGAAGCTTTCTTT | CASSYSAVSNTEAFF
TRBD2 | TRBJ2-1 | 15 | TRBV20-1 | few | TGCAGTGCCAAGAGACTAGCGGGAATGGAAAATGAGCAGTTCTTC | CSAKRLAGMENEQFF
- | TRBJ1-1 | 12 | TRBV18 | - | TGTGCCTCATTCCGCGTGAACACTGAAGCTTTCTTT | CASFRVNTEAFF
TRBD1 | TRBJ2-1 | 16 | TRBV11-3 | - | TGTGCCAGCAGCTTATACGCGGGACAGGTGGGTAATGAGCAGTTCTTC | CASSLYAGQVGNEQFF
- | TRBJ2-7 | 13 | TRBV20-1 | - | TGCAGTGCTTACCCAGGGATCGGCTACGAGCAGTACTTC | CSAYPGIGYEQYF
- | TRBJ2-1 | 14 | TRBV29-1 | few | TGCAGCGTTGAGGAAGGACAGCATTTCAATGAGCAGTTCTTC | CSVEEGQHFNEQFF
- | TRBJ1-1 | 11 | TRBV28 | few | TGTGCCAGCCAGGTGAACACTGAAGCTTTCTTT | CASQVNTEAFF
TRBD1 | TRBJ2-3 | 15 | TRBV12-3/TRBV12-4 | - | TGTGCCAGCAGAAGACAGGGTACGGTGACAGATACGCAGTATTTT | CASRRQGTVTDTQYF
TRBD2 | TRBJ2-1 | 15 | TRBV20-1 | many | TGCAGTGCTCATTCAGCGGGAGGTTCCCACAATGAGCAGTTCTTC | CSAHSAGGSHNEQFF
TRBD2 | TRBJ2-1 | 15 | TRBV5-1 | - | TGCGCCAGCAGCTTCACTAGCGGGAGAATGAATGAGCAGTTCTTC | CASSFTSGRMNEQFF
- | TRBJ1-5 | 14 | TRBV2 | many | TGTGCCAGCGTTACAGGGTTAGGGGGTCAGCCCCAGCATTTT | CASVTGLGGQPQHF
- | TRBJ1-4 | 15 | TRBV12-3/TRBV12-4 | many | TGTGCCAGCAGTTTAATGGGGTCAGCTAATGAAAAACTGTTTTTT | CASSLMGSANEKLFF
- | TRBJ1-5 | 14 | TRBV5-6 | - | TGTGCCAGCAGTTTACAGGGAGTACAACAGCCCCAGCATTTT | CASSLQGVQQPQHF
- | TRBJ2-5 | 13 | TRBV15 | - | TGTGCCACCAGCTGGACAAGGGAAGAGACCCAGTACTTC | CATSWTREETQYF
- | TRBJ2-3 | 13 | TRBV10-2 | many | TGCGCCAGCAGTGAGACGCCCGTTACGACGCAGTATTTT | CASSETPVTTQYF
- | TRBJ2-2 | 15 | TRBV7-2 | - | TGTGCCAGCAGCTTAATACGGAAGAACACCGGGGAGCTGTTTTTT | CASSLIRKNTGELFF
TRBD1 | TRBJ1-6 | 18 | TRBV6-6 | few | TGTGCCAGCAGTTACGGAACCGGGACAGGGCCCTTTAATTCACCCCTCCACTTT | CASSYGTGTGPFNSPLHF
- | TRBJ2-3 | 16 | TRBV7-2 | few | TGTGCCAGCAGCTCACGCGGGGGCGCGAGCACAGATACGCAGTATTTT | CASSSRGGASTDTQYF
- | TRBJ1-2 | 13 | TRBV28 | - | TGTGCCAGCTGGTCGAGGGCTAACTATGGCTACACCTTC | CASWSRANYGYTF
- | TRBJ2-5 | 13 | TRBV18 | few | TGTGCCAGCTCACTCGGGATGGGGGAGACCCAGTACTTC | CASSLGMGETQYF
- | TRBJ1-4 | 12 | TRBV5-8 | - | TGTGCCAGCAGCGCGCTCCGGGAAAAACTGTTTTTT | CASSALREKLFF
- | TRBJ1-1 | 15 | TRBV11-2 | many | TGTGCCAGCAGCTTCGGACAGCGTGGGAACACTGAAGCTTTCTTT | CASSFGQRGNTEAFF